The sequence of this T cell receptor beta chain was determined in a study of blood T cell repertoires in COVID-19. At the level of the study: Samples taken during acute and convalescent COVID-19 were collected in the United States, Italy and Spain. In each case, the material was cDNA or gDNA derived from T cells, B-cell-depleted T cells, or PBMCs.

Original data processing: Nucleated cell counts were estimated from reference gene primer amplification. TCRdb's copy holds only in-frame clones and misses some; the assay was immunoSEQ multiplex PCR. Clonal size and the V and J genes are those of that table, whereas D and trimming came from the DNA. The data contain about 190,000 clones, 80% to 90% of them singletons. Germline trimming cut 5 bases from V and 2 bases from J; bases unmatched to any gene: 2. Germline V gene sequence: CDR1 MNHEY, CDR2 SVGAGI. CDR3 length equals 14 residues. The TCR sequence derives from a woman aged 70-85 years with active or convalescent COVID-19. Material for sequencing was peripheral blood. The genes are TRBV6-5 and TRBJ2-7, with 11 bases identical to TRBD2. The CDR3 DNA follows: TGTGCCAGCAGTACTAGCGGGAGCCCCTACGAGCAGTACTTC. It is translated as CASSTSGSPYEQYF.